The present T cell receptor (beta chain) was sequenced within a study of blood T cell repertoires in COVID-19. Study-level background: From the United States, Italy and Spain came samples of acute and convalescent COVID-19. Nucleic acid was either cDNA or gDNA, and it came from T cells, B-cell-depleted T cells, or PBMCs.

This clone was seen just once. Clones were sequenced by immunoSEQ multiplex PCR, and TCRdb holds only the in-frame ones, with some missing. Here the sample spans hundreds of thousands of clones, approximately 90% being singletons. Seattle-derived patients entered the study during active infection and were followed longitudinally. The sequence was collected from a man aged 55 to 70 with COVID-19, enrolled during active disease. The specimen sequenced was peripheral blood.

CDR3 amino acids: CASSDTRLAGMHNEQFF. The CDR3 region has the DNA TGTGCCAGCAGTGATACCCGACTAGCGGGGATGCACAATGAGCAGTTCTTC. V gene TRBV25-1 combines with J gene TRBJ2-1, with 11 bases lining up with TRBD2. The CDR3 runs 17 residues. V dropped 3 bases and J dropped 5; count of bases not matched to a gene: 9. Per germline, CDR1 MGHDK and CDR2 SYGVNS.